The 8 T cell receptor beta chains in this list originate from one sample, sequenced in a study of cytomegalovirus exposure and HLA in healthy donors. The PCR employed 60 Vbeta primers together with 13 Jbeta primers. Data came from immunoSEQ multiplex PCR; TCRdb stores just in-frame clones and leaves some out. In all, the sample yields about 130,000 clones. Input material: PBMCs. The receptors here all came from a man aged 35 to 55 in good health and CMV-seronegative.

This rearrangement joins TRBV28 to TRBJ2-7; 9 bases line up with TRBD1. V shed 6 bases and J 3 bases; nucleotides not matched to a gene: 6. CDR1 and CDR2 (germline): MDHEN, SYDVKM. This CDR3 contains 14 residues. The CDR3 here is CASRRTGAVYEQYF. The CDR3 region has the DNA TGTGCCAGCAGGAGGACAGGGGCGGTCTACGAGCAGTACTTC.

Details on this clone: Additional DNA sequences in this sample encode the identical CDR3. V gene TRBV7-9 combines with J gene TRBJ2-7; D remains ambiguous. Germline V gene lookup returns CDR1 SEHNR and CDR2 FQNEAQ (reference sequence). V gave up 5 bases and J gave up 0 bases, with 5 bases separating them. The CDR3 has 12 residues. The CDR3 coding sequence is TGTGCCAGCAGCCCGAGCTCCTACGAGCAGTACTTC. This sequence encodes CASSPSSYEQYF.

The V call is TRBV19, the J call TRBJ2-2; D perhaps matches TRBD2 (5 bases). The CDR3 is 18 residues long. CDR1 is LNHDA and CDR2 is SQIVND in the germline V gene (reference sequence). The V and J ends lost 7 bases and 3 bases respectively, with 24 bases between them. This CDR3 is CASTMEDPFLLYTGELFF. CDR3 coding DNA: TGTGCCAGTACCATGGAGGACCCCTTCCTCCTGTACACCGGGGAGCTGTTTTTT.

The gene calls are TRBV5-4 and TRBJ1-1, with a tentative D call TRBD1 (6 bases). The CDR3 extends over 15 amino acids. The V gene's germline CDR1 is SGHNT and CDR2 YYREEE (reference sequence). Trimming removed 4 bases at V and 1 base at J, with 14 bases between. CDR3 loop: CASSLLGGGNTEAFF. For the CDR3, the DNA is TGTGCCAGCAGCCTCCTTGGGGGCGGGAACACTGAAGCTTTCTTT.

This sequence joins TRBV7-6 and TRBJ2-3; 10 nucleotides match TRBD2. V lost 1 base to trimming and J lost 5 bases; unmatched junction nucleotides: 3. In germline, CDR1 is SGHVS, CDR2 FNYEAQ. The CDR3 covers 15 residues. In DNA, the CDR3 is TGTGCCAGCAGCTTAGGACTAGCGGGTCAAGATACGCAGTATTTT. It translates to CASSLGLAGQDTQYF.

This rearrangement joins TRBV27 to TRBJ2-3, with D perhaps TRBD1 (6 bases). The V end was cut by 7 bases, the J end by 4 bases, with 15 bases between. CDR1 and CDR2 (germline): MNHEY, SMNVEV (reference sequence). The CDR3 has 14 residues. CDR3 sequence (DNA): TGTGCCAGCACTCCCGACAGGAACGCAGATACGCAGTATTTT. It translates to CASTPDRNADTQYF.

The chain is built from TRBV19 and TRBJ2-5; 9 bases line up with TRBD1. V lost 5 bases to trimming and J lost 0 bases; unmatched junction nucleotides: 1. Per the germline V gene, CDR1 is LNHDA and CDR2 is SQIVND (reference sequence). The CDR3 runs to 14 residues. The CDR3 loop reads CASSGQGYQETQYF. The DNA of the CDR3 is TGTGCCAGTAGTGGACAGGGGTACCAAGAGACCCAGTACTTC.

The V call is TRBV11-2, the J call TRBJ2-3, with a possible D match to TRBD2 (5 bases). Trimming took off 1 base at V and 5 bases at J, with 13 bases between the two ends. CDR1 and CDR2 from the germline V gene are SGHAT and FQNNGV. The CDR3 extends over 15 amino acids. The CDR3 spells CASSLGEGTGDTQYF. CDR3 DNA: TGTGCCAGCAGCTTAGGAGAGGGAACGGGAGATACGCAGTATTTT.